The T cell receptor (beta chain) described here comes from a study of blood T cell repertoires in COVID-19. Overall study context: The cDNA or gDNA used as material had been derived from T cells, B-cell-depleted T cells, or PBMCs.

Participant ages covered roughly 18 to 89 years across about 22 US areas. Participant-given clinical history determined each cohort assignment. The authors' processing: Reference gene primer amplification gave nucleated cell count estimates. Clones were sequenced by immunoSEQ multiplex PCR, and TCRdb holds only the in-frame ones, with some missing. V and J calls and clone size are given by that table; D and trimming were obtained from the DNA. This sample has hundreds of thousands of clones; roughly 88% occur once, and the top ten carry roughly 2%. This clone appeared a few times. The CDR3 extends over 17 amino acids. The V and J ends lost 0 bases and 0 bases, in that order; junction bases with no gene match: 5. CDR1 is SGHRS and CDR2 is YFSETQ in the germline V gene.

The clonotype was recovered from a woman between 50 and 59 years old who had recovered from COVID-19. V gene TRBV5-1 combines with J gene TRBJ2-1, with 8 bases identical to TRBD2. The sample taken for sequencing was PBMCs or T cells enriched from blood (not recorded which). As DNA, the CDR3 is TGCGCCAGCAGCTTGGTCACTAGCGGAAGCTCCTACAATGAGCAGTTCTTC. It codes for CASSLVTSGSSYNEQFF.